One sample yielded the 19 T cell receptor beta chains listed below, sequenced in a study of blood T cell repertoires in COVID-19. Some clones are missing from TCRdb's copy, which holds only in-frame ones; the method was immunoSEQ multiplex PCR. The sample includes more than 300,000 clones, about 90% seen only once; the top ten take 2.5% to 4%. Material for sequencing was peripheral blood. The origin of the receptors is a woman in her late teens or twenties who had recovered from COVID-19.

The V gene is TRBV19, the J gene TRBJ1-6; 9 bases fit TRBD1. The V and J ends lost 5 bases and 10 bases, in that order; junction bases with no gene match: 9. CDR1 and CDR2 from the germline V gene are LNHDA and SQIVND (reference sequence). The CDR3 is 15 amino acids. The CDR3 sequence is CASSPGQGRRSPLHF. Here the CDR3 DNA reads TGTGCCAGTAGTCCGGGACAGGGACGTCGATCACCCCTCCACTTT.

The rearrangement uses TRBV5-1 and TRBJ1-1, with D unresolved. This CDR3 has 14 amino acids. V was pared by 4 bases and J by 1 base, with 11 bases between. Germline lookup yields CDR1 SGHRS and CDR2 YFSETQ. Here the CDR3 reads CASSRGLANTEAFF. The CDR3 coding sequence is TGCGCCAGCAGCCGGGGTTTAGCGAACACTGAAGCTTTCTTT.

This clone has more than one count but fewer than ten. The rearrangement uses TRBV3-1 (or the pseudogene TRBV3-2) and TRBJ2-5; perhaps TRBD1 as D (6 bases). Trimming cost V 3 bases and J 5 bases, with 10 bases left between them. The CDR3 is 13 residues long. Germline V gene lookup returns CDR1 LGHDT and CDR2 YNNKEL (reference sequence). For the CDR3, the DNA is TGTGCCAGCAGCCAGGGGGCATCCGAGACCCAGTACTTC. The encoded protein is CASSQGASETQYF.

The chain carries TRBV3-1 (or the pseudogene TRBV3-2) and TRBJ2-5; TRBD1 agrees at 9 bases. Unmatched junction bases numbered 8, after V lost 4 bases and J lost 5 bases. Germline values: CDR1 LGHDT, CDR2 YNNKEL (reference sequence). The CDR3 spans 15 residues. The CDR3 protein is CASSPGLGTGETQYF. Here the CDR3 DNA reads TGTGCCAGCAGCCCCGGATTAGGGACAGGGGAGACCCAGTACTTC.

The chain links TRBV3-1 (or the pseudogene TRBV3-2) to TRBJ2-1, with 10 bases fitting TRBD2. This CDR3 is built from 18 residues. Germline V gives CDR1 LGHDT, CDR2 YNNKEL (reference sequence). V was clipped by 0 bases and J by 7 bases; unmatched bases: 12. The CDR3 loop is CASSQDRVGAGGVNEQFF. The CDR3 nucleotides are TGTGCCAGCAGCCAAGATCGGGTTGGAGCGGGAGGGGTTAATGAGCAGTTCTTC.

This rearrangement joins TRBV4-3 to TRBJ2-6; 7 nucleotides align to TRBD2. The CDR3 covers 16 residues. CDR1 and CDR2 (germline): LGHNA, YSLEER. V lost 0 bases to trimming and J lost 2 bases; unmatched junction nucleotides: 1. The chain's CDR3 is CASSQDAGAGANVLTF. The CDR3 nucleotides read TGCGCCAGCAGCCAAGACGCGGGGGCTGGGGCCAACGTCCTGACTTTC.

The chain employs TRBV4-3 and TRBJ2-1, with 10 positions matching TRBD2. The CDR3 extends over 17 amino acids. Germline CDR1 is LGHNA and CDR2 is YSLEER. Trimming at V came to 0 bases and at J to 9 bases, leaving 11 bases not matched to a gene. The CDR3, as DNA: TGCGCCAGCAGCCAAGATCTAGCTAGCGGGAGAGGAGGTGAGCAGTTCTTC. It encodes CASSQDLASGRGGEQFF.

The V gene is TRBV11-3, the J gene TRBJ1-2; no reliable D call. V was cut by 5 bases and J by 4 bases, with 17 bases left in between. The CDR3 contains 15 residues. CDR1 and CDR2 (germline): SGHNT, YENEEA. The CDR3 DNA reads TGTGCCAGCAGCCCTGGACTACCCGGAGGCTATGGCTACACCTTC. Encoded protein: CASSPGLPGGYGYTF.

This chain connects TRBV5-8 to TRBJ2-1, with D unresolved. CDR1 is SGHTS and CDR2 is YDEGEE in the germline V gene. V was trimmed by 4 bases and J by 6 bases, leaving 20 bases between them. This CDR3 region has 16 residues. This chain's CDR3 is CASSPETFLGVNEQFF. CDR3 sequence (DNA): TGTGCCAGCAGCCCCGAGACTTTTCTCGGAGTCAATGAGCAGTTCTTC.

This chain connects TRBV4-1 to TRBJ2-5; D unresolved. CDR3 length equals 13 residues. Between the trimmed V and J ends, which lost 2 bases and 4 bases, there was a span of 8 bases. Germline V gene lookup returns CDR1 MGHRA and CDR2 YSYEKL. The CDR3 bases are TGCGCCAGCAGCCAATCGACGGGAGAGACCCAGTACTTC. Its translation is CASSQSTGETQYF.

The chain employs TRBV5-8 and TRBJ2-3, with TRBD2 matching over 15 bases. There are 16 residues in the CDR3. V dropped 2 bases and J dropped 3; count of bases not matched to a gene: 1. Germline values: CDR1 SGHTS, CDR2 YDEGEE. CDR3 in amino acids: CASSLGTSGRTDTQYF. CDR3 nucleotides: TGTGCCAGCAGCTTAGGGACTAGCGGGAGGACAGATACGCAGTATTTT.

This chain links TRBV6-4 with TRBJ2-2; D possibly corresponds to TRBD2 (6 bases). Trimming removed 2 bases at V and 7 bases at J, with 14 bases between. This CDR3 is built from 15 residues. Germline loops: CDR1 MRHNA, CDR2 SNTAGT. The CDR3 nucleotides read TGTGCCAGCAGTGACGAGGCGGGATCCGGCGGGGAGCTGTTTTTT. Translating gives CASSDEAGSGGELFF.

This clone was picked up a small number of times. This chain links TRBV11-3 with TRBJ1-6; D is possibly TRBD1 (5 bases). This CDR3 is 16 amino acids long. Trimming stripped 5 bases from V and 6 bases from J, with 17 bases between. The germline V gene encodes CDR1 SGHNT and CDR2 YENEEA. DNA of the CDR3: TGTGCCAGCAGCCGGGGGGGAGGGCGCGCTAATTCACCCCTCCACTTT. This encodes CASSRGGGRANSPLHF.

The chain recombines TRBV7-2 with TRBJ1-1, with no clear D. This CDR3 has 14 residues. V gave up 2 bases and J gave up 3 bases, with 10 bases separating them. Per the germline V gene, CDR1 is SGHTA and CDR2 is FQGNSA. The CDR3 here is CASSLTPGYTEAFF. CDR3 in DNA: TGTGCCAGCAGCTTAACTCCGGGATACACTGAAGCTTTCTTT.

The chain combines TRBV7-2 with TRBJ2-5, with 8 positions matching TRBD2. Trimming at V came to 1 base and at J to 6 bases, leaving 7 bases not matched to a gene. The CDR3 covers 15 residues. Germline V gene sequence: CDR1 SGHTA, CDR2 FQGNSA. CDR3 coding DNA: TGTGCCAGCAGCTTAGACGGGAGGGCCTTAAAGACCCAGTACTTC. Translated: CASSLDGRALKTQYF.

CDR3 amino acids: CASSYRGYDGYTF. The CDR3 DNA follows: TGTGCCAGCAGTTACAGAGGGTACGATGGCTACACCTTC. The rearrangement links TRBV6-5 to TRBJ1-2; no firm D call. The CDR3 has 13 residues. The germline gives CDR1 MNHEY, CDR2 SVGAGI. Trimming shortened V by 2 bases and J by 6 bases, and 10 bases separated the two germline ends.

The CDR3 DNA follows: TGTGCCAGCAGTATCGACGCGGGTAGAGCTTTCTTT. Its protein product is CASSIDAGRAFF. V is TRBV6-7 and J is TRBJ1-1; D ambiguous. TRBV6-7 is flagged as an ORF with uncertain function. This CDR3 region has 12 residues. V was trimmed by 5 bases and J by 10 bases, leaving 14 bases between them.

The chain is built from TRBV4-3 and TRBJ2-1; maybe TRBD1 (5 bases). This CDR3 has 12 residues. With 6 bases removed from V and 4 bases from J, the gap between germline ends came to 7 bases. CDR1 is LGHNA and CDR2 is YSLEER in the germline V gene. CDR3 sequence (DNA): TGCGCCAGCAGGCCAGGGTACAATGAGCAGTTCTTC. Amino acid sequence: CASRPGYNEQFF.

V gene TRBV19 combines with J gene TRBJ2-1, with D perhaps TRBD2 (5 bases). Germline CDR1 and CDR2: LNHDA and SQIVND (reference sequence). This CDR3 has 15 residues. V shed 5 bases and J shed 5 bases, with 16 bases lying between them. CDR3 sequence: CASSSVTTGHNEQFF. The CDR3 DNA reads TGTGCCAGTAGTTCGGTGACTACCGGACACAATGAGCAGTTCTTC. Complete variable domain (other parts from reference TRBV19 and TRBJ2-1): DGGITQSPKYLFRKEGQNVTLSCEQNLNHDAMYWYRQDPGQGLRLIYYSQIVNDFQKGDIAEGYSVSREKKESFPLTVTSAQKNPTAFYLCASSSVTTGHNEQFFGPGTRLTVL.